This T cell receptor (beta chain) came from a study of blood T cell repertoires in COVID-19. At the level of the study: Acute and convalescent COVID-19 specimens originated in the United States, Italy and Spain.

Germline CDR1 reads SGHAT; CDR2 reads FQNNGV. Trimming at V came to 6 bases and at J to 0 bases, leaving 4 bases not matched to a gene. The CDR3 runs 15 residues. The cohort comprised adults aged about 18 to 100 years residing in 20 to 25 US areas. Assignment of participants to cohorts was predicated upon participant-reported clinical history. Each recovered donor of Cohort 3 presented with two negative PCRs, clearance, or symptom resolution. The repertoire was sequenced with immunoSEQ multiplex PCR; TCRdb's copy has only in-frame clones and lacks some. Here the sample spans roughly 150,000 clones, roughly 90% being singletons.

This TCR derives from a man aged 50 or older who had recovered from COVID-19. Sequenced material: PBMCs or T cells enriched from blood (not recorded which). The chain joins TRBV11-2 to TRBJ1-4, with 7 bases fitting TRBD1. Here the CDR3 DNA reads TGTGCCAGCAGTCCCCAGGGGGCAACTAATGAAAAACTGTTTTTT. Its translation is CASSPQGATNEKLFF.